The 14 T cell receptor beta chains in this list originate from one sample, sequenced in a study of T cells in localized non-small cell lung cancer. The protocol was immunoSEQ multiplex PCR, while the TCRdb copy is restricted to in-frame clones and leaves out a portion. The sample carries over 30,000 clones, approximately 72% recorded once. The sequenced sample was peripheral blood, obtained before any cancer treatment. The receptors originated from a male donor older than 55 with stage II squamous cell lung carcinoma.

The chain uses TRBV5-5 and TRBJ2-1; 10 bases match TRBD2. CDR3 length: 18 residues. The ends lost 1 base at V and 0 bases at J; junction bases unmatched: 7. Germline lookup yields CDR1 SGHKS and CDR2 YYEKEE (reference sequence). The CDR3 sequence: CASSLLPLAGASYNEQFF. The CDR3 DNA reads TGTGCCAGCAGCTTGCTCCCTCTAGCGGGAGCCTCCTACAATGAGCAGTTCTTC.

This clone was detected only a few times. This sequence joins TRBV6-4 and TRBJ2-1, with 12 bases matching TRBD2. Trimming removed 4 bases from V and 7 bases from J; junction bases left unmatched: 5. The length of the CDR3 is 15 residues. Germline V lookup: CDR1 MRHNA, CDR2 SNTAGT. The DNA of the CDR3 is TGTGCCAGCAGTGCACTAGCGGGAGGAGGGAATGAGCAGTTCTTC. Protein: CASSALAGGGNEQFF.

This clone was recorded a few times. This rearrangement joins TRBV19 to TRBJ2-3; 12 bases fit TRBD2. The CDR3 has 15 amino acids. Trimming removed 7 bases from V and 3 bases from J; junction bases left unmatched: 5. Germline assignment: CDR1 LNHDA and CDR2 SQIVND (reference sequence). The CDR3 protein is CASIPTSGRTDTQYF. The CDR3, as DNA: TGTGCCAGTATCCCGACTAGCGGGAGAACAGATACGCAGTATTTT.

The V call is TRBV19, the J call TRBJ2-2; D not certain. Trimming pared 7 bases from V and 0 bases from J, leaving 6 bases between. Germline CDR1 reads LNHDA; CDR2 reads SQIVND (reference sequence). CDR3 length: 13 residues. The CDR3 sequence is CASMKANTGELFF. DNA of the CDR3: TGTGCCAGTATGAAAGCGAACACCGGGGAGCTGTTTTTT.

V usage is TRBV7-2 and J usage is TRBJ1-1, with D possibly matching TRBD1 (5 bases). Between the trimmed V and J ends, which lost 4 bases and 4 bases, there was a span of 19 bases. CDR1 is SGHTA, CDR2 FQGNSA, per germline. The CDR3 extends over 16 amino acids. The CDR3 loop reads CASSSQRAGAGTEAFF. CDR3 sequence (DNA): TGTGCCAGCAGCTCCCAACGCGCCGGGGCGGGCACTGAAGCTTTCTTT.

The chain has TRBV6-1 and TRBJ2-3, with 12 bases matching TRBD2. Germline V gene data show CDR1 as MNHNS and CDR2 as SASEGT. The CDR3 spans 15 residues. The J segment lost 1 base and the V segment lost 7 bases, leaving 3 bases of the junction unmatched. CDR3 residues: CASKWTSGGTDTQYF. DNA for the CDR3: TGTGCCAGCAAGTGGACTAGCGGGGGCACAGATACGCAGTATTTT.

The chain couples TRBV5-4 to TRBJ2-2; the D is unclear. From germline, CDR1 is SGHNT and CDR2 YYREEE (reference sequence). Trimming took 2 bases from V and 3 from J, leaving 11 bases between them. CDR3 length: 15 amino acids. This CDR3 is CASSFRLGYTGELFF. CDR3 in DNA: TGTGCCAGCAGCTTCCGTTTGGGGTACACCGGGGAGCTGTTTTTT.

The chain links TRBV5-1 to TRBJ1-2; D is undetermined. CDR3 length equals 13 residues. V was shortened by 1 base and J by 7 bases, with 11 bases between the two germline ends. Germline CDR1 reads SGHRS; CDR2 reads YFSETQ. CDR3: CASSLSRESGYTF. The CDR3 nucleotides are TGCGCCAGCAGCTTGTCAAGGGAATCTGGCTACACCTTC.

CDR3 amino acids: CASRRWTNQETQYF. CDR3 nucleotides: TGTGCCAGCAGAAGGTGGACAAACCAAGAGACCCAGTACTTC. This chain links TRBV14 with TRBJ2-5, with D maybe TRBD1 (5 bases). V was clipped by 6 bases and J by 0 bases, with 11 bases between them. In germline, CDR1 is SGHDN, CDR2 FVKESK. This CDR3 region has 14 residues.

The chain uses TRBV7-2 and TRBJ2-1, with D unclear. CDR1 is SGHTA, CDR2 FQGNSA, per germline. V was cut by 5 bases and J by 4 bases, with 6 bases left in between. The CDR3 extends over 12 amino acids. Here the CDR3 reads CASSPRYNEQFF. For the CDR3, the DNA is TGTGCCAGCAGCCCCAGATACAATGAGCAGTTCTTC.

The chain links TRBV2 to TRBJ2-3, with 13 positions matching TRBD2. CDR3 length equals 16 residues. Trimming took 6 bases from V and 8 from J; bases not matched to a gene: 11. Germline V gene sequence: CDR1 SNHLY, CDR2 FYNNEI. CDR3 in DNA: TGTGCCAGCAGCCCGAATCCCGGACTAGCGGGGGTTACGCAGTATTTT. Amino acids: CASSPNPGLAGVTQYF.

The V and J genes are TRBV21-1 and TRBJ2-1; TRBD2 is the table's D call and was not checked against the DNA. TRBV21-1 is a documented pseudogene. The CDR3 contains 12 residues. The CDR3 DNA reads TGTGCCAGCAGCAAAGACGGGAATGAGCAGTTCTTC. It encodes CASSKDGNEQFF.

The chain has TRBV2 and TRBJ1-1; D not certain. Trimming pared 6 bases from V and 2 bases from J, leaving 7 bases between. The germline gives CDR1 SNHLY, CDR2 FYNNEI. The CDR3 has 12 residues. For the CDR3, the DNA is TGTGCCAGCAGCGTAGACAACACTGAAGCTTTCTTT. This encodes CASSVDNTEAFF. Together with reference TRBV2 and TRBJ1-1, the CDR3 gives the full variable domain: EPEVTQTPSHQVTQMGQEVILRCVPISNHLYFYWYRQILGQKVEFLVSFYNNEISEKSEIFDDQFSVERPDGSNFTLKIRSTKLEDSAMYFCASSVDNTEAFFGQGTRLTVV.

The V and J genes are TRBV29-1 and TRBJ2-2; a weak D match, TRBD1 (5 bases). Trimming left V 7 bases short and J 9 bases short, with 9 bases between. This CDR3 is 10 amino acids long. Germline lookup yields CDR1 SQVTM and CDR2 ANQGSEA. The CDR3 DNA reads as TGCAGCGGGCAGGGAAGGGAGCTGTTTTTT. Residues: CSGQGRELFF.